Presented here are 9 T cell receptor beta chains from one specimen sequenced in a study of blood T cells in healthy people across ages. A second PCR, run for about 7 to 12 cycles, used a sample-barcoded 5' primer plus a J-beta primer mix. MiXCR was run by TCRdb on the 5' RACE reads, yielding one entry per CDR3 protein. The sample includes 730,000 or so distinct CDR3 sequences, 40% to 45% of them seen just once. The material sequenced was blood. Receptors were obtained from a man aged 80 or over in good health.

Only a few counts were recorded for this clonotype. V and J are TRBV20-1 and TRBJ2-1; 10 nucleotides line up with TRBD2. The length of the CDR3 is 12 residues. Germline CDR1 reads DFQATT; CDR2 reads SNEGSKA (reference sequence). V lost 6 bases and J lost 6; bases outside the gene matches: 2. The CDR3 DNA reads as TGCAGTGCAAAGCGGGGGGGCAATGAGCAGTTCTTC. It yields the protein CSAKRGGNEQFF.

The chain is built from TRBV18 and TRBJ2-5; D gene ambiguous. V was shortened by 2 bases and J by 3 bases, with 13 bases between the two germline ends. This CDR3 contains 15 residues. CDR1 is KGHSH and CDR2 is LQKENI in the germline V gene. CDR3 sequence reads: CASSPVKVAEETQYF. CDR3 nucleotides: TGTGCCAGCTCACCAGTGAAGGTTGCAGAAGAGACCCAGTACTTC.

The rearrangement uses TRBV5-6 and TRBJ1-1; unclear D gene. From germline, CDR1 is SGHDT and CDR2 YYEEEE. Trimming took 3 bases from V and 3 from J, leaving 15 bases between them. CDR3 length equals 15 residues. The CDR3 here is CASSSERRADTEAFF. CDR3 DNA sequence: TGTGCCAGCAGCTCGGAGAGGAGAGCGGACACTGAAGCTTTCTTT.

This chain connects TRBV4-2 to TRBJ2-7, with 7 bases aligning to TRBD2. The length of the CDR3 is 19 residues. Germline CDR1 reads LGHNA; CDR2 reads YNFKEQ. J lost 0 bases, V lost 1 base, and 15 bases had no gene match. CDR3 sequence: CASSQAIGGGALSSYEQYF. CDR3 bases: TGTGCCAGCAGCCAAGCAATCGGCGGGGGAGCCTTGAGCTCCTACGAGCAGTACTTC.

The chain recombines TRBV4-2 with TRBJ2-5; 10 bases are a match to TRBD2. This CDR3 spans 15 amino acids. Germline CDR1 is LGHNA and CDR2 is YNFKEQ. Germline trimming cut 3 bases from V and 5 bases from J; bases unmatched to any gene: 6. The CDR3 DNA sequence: TGTGCCAGCAGCCAGAGCGGGGGGGAAAGGGAGACCCAGTACTTC. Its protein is CASSQSGGERETQYF.

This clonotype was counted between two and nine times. In DNA, the CDR3 is TGTGCCAGCAGCTTAGTCGGGACTAGCGGGAGAACAGATACGCAGTATTTT. Residues: CASSLVGTSGRTDTQYF. The genes are TRBV7-9 and TRBJ2-3, with 14 bases lining up with TRBD2. V trimming: 1 base; J trimming: 3 bases; junction bases outside the gene matches: 3. The germline CDR1 and CDR2 sequences are SEHNR and FQNEAQ (reference sequence). This CDR3 contains 17 residues.

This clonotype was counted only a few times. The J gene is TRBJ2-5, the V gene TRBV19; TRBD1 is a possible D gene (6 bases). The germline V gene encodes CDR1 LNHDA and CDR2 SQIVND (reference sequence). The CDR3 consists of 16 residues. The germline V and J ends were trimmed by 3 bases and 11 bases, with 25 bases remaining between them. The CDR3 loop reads CASSIPPLRGLEEQYF. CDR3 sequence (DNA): TGTGCCAGTAGTATCCCGCCGCTCAGGGGTCTAGAAGAGCAGTACTTC. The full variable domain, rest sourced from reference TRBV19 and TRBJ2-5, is DGGITQSPKYLFRKEGQNVTLSCEQNLNHDAMYWYRQDPGQGLRLIYYSQIVNDFQKGDIAEGYSVSREKKESFPLTVTSAQKNPTAFYLCASSIPPLRGLEEQYFGPGTRLLVL.

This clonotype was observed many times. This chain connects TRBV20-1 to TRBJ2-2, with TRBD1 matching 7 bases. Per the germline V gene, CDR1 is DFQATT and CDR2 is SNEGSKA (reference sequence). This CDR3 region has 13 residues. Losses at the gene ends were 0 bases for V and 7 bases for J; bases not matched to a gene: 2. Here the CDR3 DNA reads TGCAGTGCTAGAGAGTCAGGGGGCGGGGAGCTGTTTTTT. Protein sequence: CSARESGGGELFF.

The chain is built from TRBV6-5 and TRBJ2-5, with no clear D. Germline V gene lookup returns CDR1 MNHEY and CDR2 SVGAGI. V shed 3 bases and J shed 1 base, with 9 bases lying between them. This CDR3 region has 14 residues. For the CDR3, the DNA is TGTGCCAGCAGTTATGGCAGGTCCCAAGAGACCCAGTACTTC. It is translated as CASSYGRSQETQYF.